These 28 T cell receptor beta chains were all obtained from the same sample, sequenced in a study of blood T cell repertoires in COVID-19. Here immunoSEQ multiplex PCR was the method, and the copy in TCRdb shows in-frame clones only, minus some. The repertoire has hundreds of thousands of clones, approximately 90% of them found once; the top ten carry 6% to 6.5%. Sequencing was performed on peripheral blood. Source of these receptors: a woman aged 30 to 39 with COVID-19, enrolled during active disease.

CDR3 residues: CASSWTSGSVGQFF. The CDR3 DNA is TGTGCCAGCAGCTGGACTAGCGGGAGTGTGGGGCAGTTCTTC. The chain couples TRBV5-4 to TRBJ2-1; TRBD2 agrees at 13 bases. CDR1 is SGHNT and CDR2 is YYREEE in the germline V gene (reference sequence). V lost 3 bases to trimming and J lost 12 bases; unmatched junction nucleotides: 6. The CDR3 contains 14 residues.

This chain joins TRBV4-3 and TRBJ2-3; 8 bases align to TRBD1. Per the germline V gene, CDR1 is LGHNA and CDR2 is YSLEER. This CDR3 is 15 amino acids long. V shed 4 bases, J shed 3 bases, and the junction held 6 bases outside the gene matches. The CDR3 spells CASSRTGFVTDTQYF. DNA of the CDR3: TGCGCCAGCAGCCGGACAGGGTTTGTGACAGATACGCAGTATTTT.

This clone has a single count. The CDR3 loop reads CASSQGQESYQETQYF. The CDR3 DNA reads TGTGCCAGCAGCCAGGGACAGGAGTCGTATCAAGAGACCCAGTACTTC. This rearrangement joins TRBV13 to TRBJ2-5, with TRBD1 matching over 8 bases. The germline V gene has CDR1 PRHDT and CDR2 FYEKMQ (reference sequence). The length of the CDR3 is 16 residues. Trimming at V came to 5 bases and at J to 2 bases, leaving 10 bases not matched to a gene.

The chain is built from TRBV27 and TRBJ1-2; TRBD1 aligns across 10 bases. V shed 0 bases, J shed 8 bases, and the junction held 9 bases outside the gene matches. The V gene's germline CDR1 is MNHEY and CDR2 SMNVEV (reference sequence). This CDR3 has 16 amino acids. The CDR3 loop reads CASSLSRGQGSGGYTF. CDR3 DNA sequence: TGTGCCAGCAGTTTATCGAGGGGACAGGGGTCGGGAGGCTACACCTTC.

The rearrangement uses TRBV19 and TRBJ2-2; D perhaps matches TRBD2 (6 bases). This CDR3 contains 15 residues. Germline lookup yields CDR1 LNHDA and CDR2 SQIVND (reference sequence). The V end lost 5 bases, the J end lost 0 bases, and 10 bases lay between the germline ends. The CDR3 DNA follows: TGTGCCAGTAGTTTCACTAGCCCGAACACCGGGGAGCTGTTTTTT. Residues: CASSFTSPNTGELFF.

The V call is TRBV5-6, the J call TRBJ2-5; TRBD2 is a possible D gene (5 bases). This CDR3 contains 15 residues. The V gene's germline CDR1 is SGHDT and CDR2 YYEEEE. V was pared by 6 bases and J by 4 bases, with 19 bases between. The CDR3 sequence is CASTSGGHFLETQYF. In nucleotides, the CDR3 is TGTGCCAGCACCTCAGGAGGTCACTTCTTAGAGACCCAGTACTTC.

The chain couples TRBV6-5 to TRBJ1-4; 7 bases line up with TRBD1. V lost 7 bases to trimming and J lost 8 bases; unmatched junction nucleotides: 13. The length of the CDR3 is 15 residues. From germline, CDR1 is MNHEY and CDR2 SVGAGI. CDR3 in amino acids: CASNNGRGRGEKLFF. CDR3 sequence (DNA): TGTGCCAGCAACAACGGTAGGGGGCGAGGAGAAAAACTGTTTTTT.

This chain uses TRBV6-5 with TRBJ1-4, with D perhaps TRBD1 (5 bases). The germline V gene encodes CDR1 MNHEY and CDR2 SVGAGI. V lost 3 bases to trimming and J lost 8 bases, with 10 bases between them. The CDR3 totals 13 residues. CDR3 bases: TGTGCCAGCAGTTATAGGGGAGGCGAAAAACTGTTTTTT. This encodes CASSYRGGEKLFF.

The rearrangement uses TRBV6-5 and TRBJ2-7; TRBD1 aligns across 7 bases. Germline assignment: CDR1 MNHEY and CDR2 SVGAGI. The CDR3 covers 16 residues. J gave up 7 bases and V 2 bases, and 14 bases lay outside the gene matches. The CDR3 here is CASSYRGRAAPEEQYF. The CDR3 nucleotides are TGTGCCAGCAGTTACAGGGGGCGGGCGGCTCCGGAAGAGCAGTACTTC.

The chain has TRBV6-1 and TRBJ2-5, with 10 bases that match TRBD1. The CDR3 covers 16 residues. Germline V gene data show CDR1 as MNHNS and CDR2 as SASEGT. The junction had 9 bases not matched to a gene; V was cut back by 3 bases and J by 5 bases. The CDR3 region has the DNA TGTGCCAGCAGTGACACCGGGACAGGGGTTTTGGAGACCCAGTACTTC. Residues: CASSDTGTGVLETQYF.

DNA of the CDR3: TGTGCCAGCAGTTATCCCAGACAGTCCGTGTGGGAGCTGTTTTTT. The encoded protein is CASSYPRQSVWELFF. J is TRBJ2-2 and V is TRBV6-2 or TRBV6-3; D possibly corresponds to TRBD1 (5 bases). V shed 3 bases and J shed 9 bases, with 17 bases lying between them. The CDR3 extends over 15 amino acids. The germline V gene has CDR1 MNHEY and CDR2 SVGEGT.

The chain combines TRBV7-2 with TRBJ2-7, with TRBD2 as a possible D gene (6 bases). CDR1 SGHTA and CDR2 FQGNSA come from the germline V gene. V was cut by 5 bases and J by 2 bases, with 13 bases left in between. The CDR3 has 14 amino acids. The CDR3 loop reads CASSNVGSAYEQYV. CDR3 DNA sequence: TGTGCCAGCAGCAACGTCGGGAGTGCCTACGAGCAGTACGTC.

This chain joins TRBV18 and TRBJ2-2; TRBD1 agrees at 7 bases. Trimming cost V 4 bases and J 3 bases; bases outside gene matches: 14. Germline values: CDR1 KGHSH, CDR2 LQKENI. CDR3 length equals 18 residues. Here the CDR3 DNA reads TGTGCCAGCTCACAACGGCTTAGGGGGCGCAGGCACACCGGGGAGCTGTTTTTT. Translating gives CASSQRLRGRRHTGELFF.

At least ten counts were recorded for this clone. The chain recombines TRBV6-1 with TRBJ1-5, with D maybe TRBD1 (6 bases). V lost 1 base and J lost 9, with 16 bases in between. This CDR3 has 15 amino acids. The germline gives CDR1 MNHNS, CDR2 SASEGT. This CDR3 is CASSEEVLGAPPQHF. The CDR3 DNA sequence: TGTGCCAGCAGTGAAGAGGTTTTGGGGGCGCCGCCCCAGCATTTT.

This chain links TRBV5-1 with TRBJ1-2; D is unresolved. The V and J ends lost 1 base and 2 bases respectively, with 9 bases between them. The CDR3 contains 14 residues. From germline, CDR1 is SGHRS and CDR2 YFSETQ. CDR3 region: CASSLQVENYGYTF. CDR3 nucleotide sequence: TGCGCCAGCAGCTTGCAGGTAGAGAACTATGGCTACACCTTC.

The chain links TRBV7-2 to TRBJ2-5; D is perhaps TRBD2 (6 bases). Trimming removed 1 base from V and 4 bases from J, with 16 bases in between. The germline V gene has CDR1 SGHTA and CDR2 FQGNSA. The CDR3 contains 16 residues. CDR3 sequence: CASSLVGAGRGETQYF. CDR3 DNA: TGTGCCAGCAGCTTAGTCGGGGCGGGGAGAGGAGAGACCCAGTACTTC.

The chain couples TRBV29-1 to TRBJ1-5; maybe TRBD1 (6 bases). The V and J ends lost 7 bases and 6 bases respectively, with 13 bases between them. The germline V gene has CDR1 SQVTM and CDR2 ANQGSEA. This CDR3 contains 12 residues. CDR3 protein: CSANREGQPQHF. In DNA form, the CDR3 reads TGCAGCGCAAACAGGGAAGGTCAGCCCCAGCATTTT.

The V gene is TRBV6-6, the J gene TRBJ1-4; the D is unclear. The germline V gene encodes CDR1 MNHNY and CDR2 SVGAGI (reference sequence). V lost 0 bases and J lost 0, with 8 bases in between. CDR3 length equals 16 residues. CDR3 in amino acids: CASSYSAGATNEKLFF. The CDR3 DNA reads as TGTGCCAGCAGTTACTCGGCAGGCGCAACTAATGAAAAACTGTTTTTT.

This clone was seen more than once but under ten times. The chain is built from TRBV9 and TRBJ2-6, with a weak D call TRBD1 (5 bases). The germline CDR1 and CDR2 sequences are SGDLS and YYNGEE. The CDR3 consists of 16 residues. Trimming left V 3 bases short and J 1 base short, with 11 bases between. The CDR3 loop reads CASSEDSASGANVLTF. In nucleotides, the CDR3 is TGTGCCAGCAGCGAAGACAGCGCGTCTGGGGCCAACGTCCTGACTTTC.

The CDR3 DNA reads TGTGCCAGCAGCCGCGGACTAGCTGATACCAATGAGCAGTTCTTC. Its translation: CASSRGLADTNEQFF. V and J are TRBV3-1 (or the pseudogene TRBV3-2) and TRBJ2-1; the match to TRBD2 covers 8 bases. CDR1 LGHDT and CDR2 YNNKEL come from the germline V gene (reference sequence). The junction had 8 bases not matched to a gene; V was cut back by 4 bases and J by 6 bases. CDR3 length: 15 amino acids.

V gene TRBV2 combines with J gene TRBJ2-7; 12 bases match TRBD1. Germline assignment: CDR1 SNHLY and CDR2 FYNNEI. This CDR3 is 15 amino acids long. The ends lost 5 bases at V and 2 bases at J; junction bases unmatched: 4. CDR3 in amino acids: CASSPGTGGAYEQYF. The CDR3 nucleotides are TGTGCCAGCAGTCCCGGGACAGGGGGCGCCTACGAGCAGTACTTC.

The chain couples TRBV6-1 to TRBJ2-3, with 12 bases matching TRBD2. This CDR3 is built from 15 residues. Unmatched junction bases numbered 5, after V lost 5 bases and J lost 5 bases. Germline V gene sequence: CDR1 MNHNS, CDR2 SASEGT. As DNA, the CDR3 is TGTGCCAGCAGTTCCGCGGGACTAGCGGGAGATACGCAGTATTTT. Amino acid sequence: CASSSAGLAGDTQYF.

This sequence joins TRBV7-2 and TRBJ2-1, with 7 nucleotides matching TRBD1. CDR3 size: 17 residues. CDR1 and CDR2 from the germline V gene are SGHTA and FQGNSA. After removal of 2 bases from V and 4 bases from J, the junction contained 11 bases not matched to a gene. CDR3 DNA sequence: TGTGCCAGCAGCTTATTTCGTTTCGGGACAGAGTACAATGAGCAGTTCTTC. Protein product: CASSLFRFGTEYNEQFF.

This chain links TRBV6-5 with TRBJ2-1; the match to TRBD2 covers 8 bases. Trimming at V came to 5 bases and at J to 1 base, leaving 4 bases not matched to a gene. Germline CDR1 MNHEY, CDR2 SVGAGI. The CDR3 loop spans 15 amino acids. CDR3 loop: CASSTGTRSYNEQFF. CDR3 sequence (DNA): TGTGCCAGCAGTACCGGGACTAGGTCCTACAATGAGCAGTTCTTC.

This clone was observed a single time. This chain links TRBV28 with TRBJ2-4; 8 bases line up with TRBD2. V lost 3 bases and J lost 9; bases outside the gene matches: 7. In germline, CDR1 is MDHEN, CDR2 SYDVKM. CDR3 length: 14 amino acids. In DNA form, the CDR3 reads TGTGCCAGCAGTTTGAGCGGGGGAATTGGCATTCAGTACTTC. Its protein is CASSLSGGIGIQYF.

This chain uses TRBV29-1 with TRBJ2-4, with D possibly being TRBD2 (7 bases). Germline V gene lookup returns CDR1 SQVTM and CDR2 ANQGSEA. This CDR3 spans 12 amino acids. Deletions cut 1 base from V and 12 bases from J, with 13 bases between. In DNA, the CDR3 is TGCAGCGTTGAAGGGTCGGGGGGCAGTCAGTACTTC. Translation: CSVEGSGGSQYF.

The chain combines TRBV7-2 with TRBJ2-1, with TRBD2 identical over 10 bases. In germline, CDR1 is SGHTA, CDR2 FQGNSA. The V gene end was trimmed by 2 bases and the J gene end by 6 bases; junction bases not matched to a gene: 4. The CDR3 runs 15 residues. The CDR3 loop reads CASSLSSGGANEQFF. The CDR3 nucleotides are TGTGCCAGCAGCTTATCCAGCGGGGGGGCCAATGAGCAGTTCTTC.

The genes are TRBV6-5 and TRBJ1-2; TRBD1 agrees at 10 bases. The CDR3 totals 16 residues. In germline, CDR1 is MNHEY, CDR2 SVGAGI. V lost 0 bases and J lost 6; bases outside the gene matches: 7. The CDR3 DNA sequence: TGTGCCAGCAGTTACTCGCCGGACAGGGGGTCAAATGGCTACACCTTC. This sequence encodes CASSYSPDRGSNGYTF.